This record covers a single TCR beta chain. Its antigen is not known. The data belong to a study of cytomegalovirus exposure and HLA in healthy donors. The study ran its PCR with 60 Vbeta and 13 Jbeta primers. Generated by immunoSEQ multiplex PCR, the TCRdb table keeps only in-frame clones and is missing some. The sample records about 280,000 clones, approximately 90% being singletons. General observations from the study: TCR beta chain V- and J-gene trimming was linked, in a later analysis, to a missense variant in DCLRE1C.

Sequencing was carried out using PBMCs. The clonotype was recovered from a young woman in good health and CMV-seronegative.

DNA for the CDR3: TGTGCCAGCAAAAGGGGTGCCTCCTACGAGCAGTACTTC. This gives the protein CASKRGASYEQYF. The chain combines TRBV2 with TRBJ2-7; D possibly corresponds to TRBD1 (5 bases). Germline assignment: CDR1 SNHLY and CDR2 FYNNEI. V dropped 7 bases and J dropped 0 bases, with 10 bases sitting between them. The CDR3 covers 13 residues. Based on the CDR3 plus reference TRBV2 and TRBJ2-7, the full variable domain is EPEVTQTPSHQVTQMGQEVILRCVPISNHLYFYWYRQILGQKVEFLVSFYNNEISEKSEIFDDQFSVERPDGSNFTLKIRSTKLEDSAMYFCASKRGASYEQYFGPGTRLTVT.